This TCR beta chain was captured in a study of T cell responses to AZD1222 COVID-19 vaccine. Overall study context: Researchers grouped second doses given at about 4 or about 12 weeks into one pool.

Germline values: CDR1 LGHDT, CDR2 YNNKEL (reference sequence). V lost 5 bases to trimming and J lost 1 base, with 3 bases between them. CDR3 length: 12 residues. With respect to this clone: Its target is unknown.

Profiling relied on immunoSEQ multiplex PCR, and the TCRdb table lists in-frame clones only, not all of them. The sample contains some 100,000 clones, about 89% of which appear only once. Study-wide findings and caveats: Spike as a whole was targeted by vaccine-associated CD4 TCRs, dominant at 160-218 and 743-854. A mostly white British donor set with more females was recruited, and clonal diversity was possibly underestimated. Variant regions that are unmutated are reportedly the target of nearly half of spike-specific TCRs.

The receptor was isolated from an adult in good health. The sample in question was peripheral blood, obtained on day 0 of AZD1222 vaccination. The chain couples TRBV3-1 (or the pseudogene TRBV3-2) to TRBJ2-1; D unresolved. CDR3 loop: CASSYSYNEQFF. In DNA form, the CDR3 reads TGTGCCAGCAGCTATTCCTACAATGAGCAGTTCTTC.